A single T cell receptor beta chain is shown here with its context. This sample is part of a study of technical replicates of blood from a handful of donors. CDR3 length: 13 residues. Germline CDR1 SGDLS, CDR2 YYNGEE. The ends lost 4 bases at V and 3 bases at J; junction bases unmatched: 2. The assay was immunoSEQ multiplex PCR, and TCRdb's table has in-frame clones only and misses some. The table has about 75,000 clones, around 97% seen once. The receptor's source is a human donor in good health. Sample: T cells isolated from PBMCs. This rearrangement joins TRBV9 to TRBJ2-7, with 9 bases fitting TRBD1. The DNA for the CDR3 is TGTGCCAGCAGCACGGGACAGGGCTACGAGCAGTACTTC. Translated, it gives CASSTGQGYEQYF. Drawing the rest from reference TRBV9 and TRBJ2-7, the complete variable domain is DSGVTQTPKHLITATGQRVTLRCSPRSGDLSVYWYQQSLDQGLQFLIQYYNGEERAKGNILERFSAQQFPDLHSELNLSSLELGDSALYFCASSTGQGYEQYFGPGTRLTVT.